This is a list of T cell receptor beta chains from one sample in a study of shared clonotypes between healthy human individuals. TCRdb's table, derived via immunoSEQ multiplex PCR, lists solely in-frame clones and lacks some. The sample consists of a few hundred thousand clones, 65% of them appearing once. The source material was memory CD4+ T cells sorted from blood. Receptors originate from a man younger than 40 in good health. CDR3s include the opening cysteine and the closing phenylalanine or tryptophan. The order of the fields is clone size, J gene, D gene, V gene, CDR3 protein, CDR3 DNA. A D gene is named only where the DNA matches it firmly. Not all rows give a size; the values are once, few, many and, for expanded clones, a class.

- TRBJ2-1 TRBD2 TRBV6-5 CASRPRTSGRNEQFF TGTGCCAGCAGACCACGGACTAGCGGGAGAAATGAGCAGTTCTTC
- TRBJ2-6 - TRBV13 CASSSSTPGFLANVLTF TGTGCCAGCAGCTCCAGCACTCCGGGCTTCCTGGCCAACGTCCTGACTTTC
- TRBJ2-5 - TRBV28 CASSLTGFQETQYF TGTGCCAGCAGTTTAACAGGGTTCCAAGAGACCCAGTACTTC
few TRBJ1-2 - TRBV4-3 CASSQADRLNYGYTF TGCGCCAGCAGCCAAGCCGACAGGCTTAACTATGGCTACACCTTC
- TRBJ1-1 TRBD1 TRBV2 CASSGSGRQGAYTEAFF TGTGCCAGCAGTGGTTCGGGGCGACAGGGGGCTTACACTGAAGCTTTCTTT
- TRBJ1-2 TRBD1 TRBV25-1 CASSELGGLGYTF TGTGCCAGCAGTGAGTTAGGGGGCCTCGGCTACACCTTC
- TRBJ2-1 TRBD1 TRBV5-4 CASSPRTGHYNEQFF TGTGCCAGCAGCCCCAGGACAGGGCACTACAATGAGCAGTTCTTC
many TRBJ1-3 - TRBV29-1 CSVRTLGNTIYF TGCAGCGTCCGGACGCTCGGAAACACCATATATTTT
- TRBJ2-6 - TRBV18 CASSPLQGSGANVLTF TGTGCCAGCTCACCATTACAGGGCTCTGGGGCCAACGTCCTGACTTTC
- TRBJ2-7 - TRBV5-4 CASSLGRNAEYEQYF TGTGCCAGCAGCTTGGGGCGGAACGCGGAATACGAGCAGTACTTC
- TRBJ2-1 TRBD1 TRBV10-1 CASSALLTGGYNEQFF TGCGCCAGCAGTGCCCTGTTGACAGGGGGCTACAATGAGCAGTTCTTC
- TRBJ1-2 TRBD1 TRBV5-4 CASSLGAGQGHYGYTF TGTGCCAGCAGCCTCGGAGCGGGACAGGGGCACTATGGCTACACCTTC
- TRBJ2-6 TRBD1 TRBV2 CASSDSSETGRGSSGANVLTF TGTGCCAGCAGTGACAGTTCGGAGACAGGGAGAGGGAGCTCTGGGGCCAACGTCCTGACTTTC
few TRBJ1-5 - TRBV6-1 CASSLNPEPQHF TGTGCCAGCAGCCTCAATCCGGAGCCCCAGCATTTT
many TRBJ1-5 TRBD1 TRBV2 CASSSGQGSSQPQHF TGTGCCAGCAGTTCGGGACAGGGGTCTTCTCAGCCCCAGCATTTT
- TRBJ1-5 - TRBV7-8 CASSLAGTNQPQHF TGTGCCAGCAGCTTAGCGGGCACCAATCAGCCCCAGCATTTT
- TRBJ2-2 - TRBV7-2 CASSLGITGELFF TGTGCCAGCAGCTTAGGGATCACCGGGGAGCTGTTTTTT
- TRBJ1-1 - TRBV9 CASSVALANTEAFF TGTGCCAGCAGCGTAGCTCTGGCGAACACTGAAGCTTTCTTT
- TRBJ2-5 TRBD2 TRBV7-9 CASSSGTSIQYF TGTGCCAGCAGCTCCGGGACTAGTATTCAGTACTTC
- TRBJ2-1 - TRBV29-1 CSVESGVSNEQFF TGCAGCGTTGAATCGGGGGTCTCCAATGAGCAGTTCTTC
- TRBJ1-4 - TRBV4-2 CASSPGVGDEKLFF TGTGCCAGCAGCCCTGGGGTGGGGGATGAAAAACTGTTTTTT
- TRBJ1-1 - TRBV7-8 CASSPRAEPLNTEAFF TGTGCCAGCAGCCCGCGGGCCGAACCCTTGAACACTGAAGCTTTCTTT
many TRBJ2-2 - TRBV6-1 CASSALTDSGGELFF TGTGCCAGCAGTGCACTTACCGACAGTGGCGGGGAGCTGTTTTTT
- TRBJ1-5 - TRBV23-1 CASSQPTEGTCNQPQHF TGCGCCAGCAGTCAACCTACCGAGGGGACCTGCAATCAGCCCCAGCATTTT
- TRBJ1-5 - TRBV27 CASSQGWGNQPQHF TGTGCCAGCAGCCAGGGGTGGGGCAATCAGCCCCAGCATTTT
- TRBJ1-2 - TRBV6-1 CASSEFGQDLTGYTF TGTGCCAGCAGTGAATTTGGGCAGGACCTCACTGGCTACACCTTC
few TRBJ2-2 - TRBV7-2 CASSPYAANTGELFF TGTGCCAGCAGCCCCTATGCTGCAAACACCGGGGAGCTGTTTTTT
- TRBJ1-1 - TRBV25-1 CASSGRPDTDGTEAFF TGTGCCAGCAGTGGTCGACCGGACACGGATGGCACTGAAGCTTTCTTT
- TRBJ2-7 TRBD1 TRBV7-9 CASSFDRDRESEQYF TGTGCCAGCAGCTTTGATCGGGACAGGGAGTCCGAGCAGTACTTC
- TRBJ2-2 - TRBV5-1 CASSLGTENTGELFF TGCGCCAGCAGCTTGGGGACAGAGAACACCGGGGAGCTGTTTTTT
once TRBJ2-7 TRBD1 TRBV7-2 CASSQDRGETYEQYF TGTGCCAGCAGCCAAGACAGGGGGGAAACCTACGAGCAGTACTTC
few TRBJ2-4 TRBD1 TRBV28 CASSPDRGRHIQYF TGTGCCAGCAGTCCGGACAGGGGGCGACACATTCAGTACTTC
- TRBJ1-2 - TRBV11-2 CASSSLQTGYAGYTF TGTGCCAGCAGCTCCCTCCAGACTGGGTATGCCGGCTACACCTTC
- TRBJ2-3 TRBD1 TRBV19 CASSIQGATDTQYF TGTGCCAGTAGTATTCAGGGGGCCACAGATACGCAGTATTTT
- TRBJ2-4 TRBD1 TRBV18 CASSPYRGETKNIQYF TGTGCCAGCTCACCTTACAGGGGTGAAACGAAAAACATTCAGTACTTC
- TRBJ2-2 - TRBV5-1 CASSFQQNTGELFF TGCGCCAGCAGCTTTCAACAGAACACCGGGGAGCTGTTTTTT
- TRBJ2-3 - TRBV2 CASRGTGSTQYF TGTGCCAGCAGAGGTACAGGGAGCACGCAGTATTTT
- TRBJ1-1 TRBD1 TRBV7-6 CASSNRGSLNTEAFF TGTGCCAGCAGCAACAGGGGGTCCCTGAACACTGAAGCTTTCTTT
many TRBJ2-3 TRBD1 TRBV29-1 CSAAAGTGAYTQYF TGCAGCGCAGCTGCCGGTACAGGGGCATATACGCAGTATTTT
- TRBJ2-3 TRBD2 TRBV27 CASSPLNVRLAGVPDTQYF TGTGCCAGCAGCCCACTCAACGTACGACTAGCGGGAGTGCCAGATACGCAGTATTTT
- TRBJ2-7 - TRBV9 CASSVAAGTYEQYF TGTGCCAGCAGCGTAGCCGCGGGAACCTACGAGCAGTACTTC
- TRBJ1-2 - TRBV28 CASSLPGRGYTF TGTGCCAGCAGTTTACCCGGCCGCGGCTACACCTTC
- TRBJ2-7 TRBD1 TRBV6-6 CATSGDRVYEQYF TGTGCCACGTCGGGGGACAGGGTCTACGAGCAGTACTTC
- TRBJ2-2 - TRBV10-3 CAISDAERGELFF TGTGCCATCAGTGATGCTGAGCGGGGGGAGCTGTTTTTT
- TRBJ2-3 - TRBV14 CASSPTPQTSDTQYF TGTGCCAGCAGTCCAACCCCCCAGACGTCAGATACGCAGTATTTT
- TRBJ2-7 - TRBV11-2 CASRPIAIPSYEQYF TGTGCCAGCAGACCTATCGCCATTCCCTCCTACGAGCAGTACTTC
- TRBJ2-5 TRBD1 TRBV28 CASIPGQGTETQYF TGTGCCAGCATTCCGGGACAGGGTACAGAGACCCAGTACTTC
- TRBJ2-3 - TRBV5-1 CASSLGDRLTDTQYF TGCGCCAGCAGCTTGGGTGACAGGCTCACAGATACGCAGTATTTT
- TRBJ1-2 - TRBV5-6 CASSSDPGGYGYTF TGTGCCAGCAGCTCGGACCCTGGGGGCTATGGCTACACCTTC
- TRBJ1-5 - TRBV19 CASSPSTMAQHF TGTGCCAGTAGCCCCTCCACCATGGCCCAGCATTTT
once TRBJ1-2 - TRBV18 CASTREANTNYGYTF TGTGCCAGCACGAGGGAAGCAAACACTAACTATGGCTACACCTTC
- TRBJ2-5 TRBD1 TRBV18 CASSPPRNRGKETQYF TGTGCCAGCTCACCACCGCGTAACAGGGGTAAAGAGACCCAGTACTTC
- TRBJ2-3 TRBD2 TRBV11-2 CASSPLRGGRVLNTQYF TGTGCCAGCAGCCCCCTTCGGGGCGGGAGGGTTTTGAATACGCAGTATTTT
- TRBJ2-1 TRBD2 TRBV14 CASSQGSKSGRAYSLPYNEQFF TGTGCCAGCAGCCAAGGCTCTAAGAGCGGGAGGGCCTACTCTCTACCTTACAATGAGCAGTTCTTC